This T cell receptor (beta chain) was observed in a study of cytomegalovirus exposure and HLA in healthy donors. Study findings and constraints: Researchers counted approximately 160 TCR beta chains as cytomegalovirus-associated. The authors confirmed in vitro that a few CMV-associated chains were specific for CMV antigens. First-cohort TCR clusters were later found to tend to co-occur in the roughly 130 validation repertoires.

Produced via immunoSEQ multiplex PCR; TCRdb's table is partial and in-frame only. The sample yields around 300,000 clones, approximately 88% seen once. Germline V lookup: CDR1 WSHSY, CDR2 SAAADI. The length of the CDR3 is 13 residues. The V and J ends lost 3 bases and 5 bases respectively, with 10 bases between them. The study drew the donors from its approximately 120-subject validation cohort, separate from the approximately 690-subject first cohort. On this clone: The target antigen is unknown.

The clonotype was recovered from a man aged 25-45 years in good health and CMV-seronegative. This chain links TRBV10-2 with TRBJ1-2, with a tentative D call TRBD1 (6 bases). The sequenced material came from PBMCs. The CDR3 here is CASSEGQLYGYTF. The CDR3 DNA reads as TGCGCCAGCAGTGAAGGACAGCTGTATGGCTACACCTTC.